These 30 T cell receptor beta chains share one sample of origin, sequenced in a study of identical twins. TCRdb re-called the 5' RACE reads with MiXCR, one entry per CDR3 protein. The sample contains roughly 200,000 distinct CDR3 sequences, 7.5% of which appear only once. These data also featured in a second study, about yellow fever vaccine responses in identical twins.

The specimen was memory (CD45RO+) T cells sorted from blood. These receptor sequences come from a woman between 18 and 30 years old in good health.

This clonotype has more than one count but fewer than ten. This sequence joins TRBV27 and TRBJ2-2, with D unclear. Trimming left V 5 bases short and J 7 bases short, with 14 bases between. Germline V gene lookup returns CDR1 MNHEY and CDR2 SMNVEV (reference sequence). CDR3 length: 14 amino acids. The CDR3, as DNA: TGTGCCAGCAGTATAAACCTGAGATACGGGGAGCTGTTTTTT. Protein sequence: CASSINLRYGELFF.

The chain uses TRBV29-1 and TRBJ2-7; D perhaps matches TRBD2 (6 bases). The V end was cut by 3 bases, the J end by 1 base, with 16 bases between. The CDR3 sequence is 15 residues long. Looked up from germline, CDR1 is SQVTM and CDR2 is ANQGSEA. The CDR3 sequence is CSVESGELTSYEQYF. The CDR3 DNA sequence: TGCAGCGTTGAGTCGGGGGAGCTGACGTCCTACGAGCAGTACTTC.

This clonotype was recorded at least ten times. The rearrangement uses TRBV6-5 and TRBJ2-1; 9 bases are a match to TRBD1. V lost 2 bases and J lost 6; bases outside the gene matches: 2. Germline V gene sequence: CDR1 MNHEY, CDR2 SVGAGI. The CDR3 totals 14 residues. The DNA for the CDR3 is TGTGCCAGCAGTTACGGGACAGGGAGCAATGAGCAGTTCTTC. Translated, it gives CASSYGTGSNEQFF.

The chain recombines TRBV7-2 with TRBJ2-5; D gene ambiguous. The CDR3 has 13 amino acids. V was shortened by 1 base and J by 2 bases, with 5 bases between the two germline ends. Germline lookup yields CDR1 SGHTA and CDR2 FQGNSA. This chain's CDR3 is CASSLVRQETQYF. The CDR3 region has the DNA TGTGCCAGCAGCTTAGTCAGGCAAGAGACCCAGTACTTC.

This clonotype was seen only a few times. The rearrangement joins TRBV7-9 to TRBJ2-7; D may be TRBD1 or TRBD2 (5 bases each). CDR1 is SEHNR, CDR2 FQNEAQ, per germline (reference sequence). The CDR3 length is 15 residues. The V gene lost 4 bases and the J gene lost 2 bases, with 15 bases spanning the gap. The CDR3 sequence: CASSSAGTRTYEQYF. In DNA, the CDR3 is TGTGCCAGCAGCTCCGCCGGGACGCGGACCTACGAGCAGTACTTC. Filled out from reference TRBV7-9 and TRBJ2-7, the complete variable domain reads DTGVSQNPRHKITKRGQNVTFRCDPISEHNRLYWYRQTLGQGPEFLTYFQNEAQLEKSRLLSDRFSAERPKGSFSTLEIQRTEQGDSAMYLCASSSAGTRTYEQYFGPGTRLTVT.

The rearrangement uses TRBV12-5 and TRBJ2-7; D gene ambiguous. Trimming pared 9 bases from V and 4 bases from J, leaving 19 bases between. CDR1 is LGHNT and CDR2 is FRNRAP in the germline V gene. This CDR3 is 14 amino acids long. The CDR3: CASSGEPTVYEQYF. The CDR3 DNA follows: TGTGCTAGCTCCGGCGAACCCACAGTTTACGAGCAGTACTTC. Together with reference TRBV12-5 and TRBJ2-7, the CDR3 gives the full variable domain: DARVTQTPRHKVTEMGQEVTMRCQPILGHNTVFWYRQTMMQGLELLAYFRNRAPLDDSGMPKDRFSAEMPDATLATLKIQPSEPRDSAVYFCASSGEPTVYEQYFGPGTRLTVT.

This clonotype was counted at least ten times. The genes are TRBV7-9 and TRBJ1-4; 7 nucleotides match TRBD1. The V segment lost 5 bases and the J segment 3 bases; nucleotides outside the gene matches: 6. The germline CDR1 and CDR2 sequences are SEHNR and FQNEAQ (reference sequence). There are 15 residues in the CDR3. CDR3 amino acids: CASSPTGTANEKLFF. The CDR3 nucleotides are TGTGCCAGCAGCCCTACAGGGACAGCTAATGAAAAACTGTTTTTT.

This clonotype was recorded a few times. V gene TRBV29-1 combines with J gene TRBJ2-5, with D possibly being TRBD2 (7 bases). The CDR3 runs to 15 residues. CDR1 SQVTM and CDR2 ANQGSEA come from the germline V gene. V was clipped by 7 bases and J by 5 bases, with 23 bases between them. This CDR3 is CSAGKQGGSRETQYF. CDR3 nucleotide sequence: TGCAGCGCGGGCAAACAGGGCGGGAGTAGGGAGACCCAGTACTTC.

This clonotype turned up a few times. The CDR3 DNA follows: TGCAGTGCTAGTCGGTTTACAGCCCTCTCCTACGAGCAGTACTTC. Amino acids: CSASRFTALSYEQYF. The gene calls are TRBV20-1 and TRBJ2-7, with D uncertain. Deletions cut 3 bases from V and 0 bases from J, with 15 bases between. This CDR3 region has 15 residues. Germline V gene data show CDR1 as DFQATT and CDR2 as SNEGSKA (reference sequence).

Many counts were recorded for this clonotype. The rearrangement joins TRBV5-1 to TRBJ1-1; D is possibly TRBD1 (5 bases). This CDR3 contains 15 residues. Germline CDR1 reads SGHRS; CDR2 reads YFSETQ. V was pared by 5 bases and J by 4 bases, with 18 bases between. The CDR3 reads CASRPWGGAGTEAFF. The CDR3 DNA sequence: TGCGCCAGCAGACCCTGGGGTGGGGCTGGCACTGAAGCTTTCTTT.

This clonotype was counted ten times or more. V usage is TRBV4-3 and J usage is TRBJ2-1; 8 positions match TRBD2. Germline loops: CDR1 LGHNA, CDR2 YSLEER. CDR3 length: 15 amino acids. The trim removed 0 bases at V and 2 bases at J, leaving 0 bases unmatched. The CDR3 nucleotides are TGCGCCAGCAGCCAAGATAGCGGGACCTACAATGAGCAGTTCTTC. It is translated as CASSQDSGTYNEQFF.

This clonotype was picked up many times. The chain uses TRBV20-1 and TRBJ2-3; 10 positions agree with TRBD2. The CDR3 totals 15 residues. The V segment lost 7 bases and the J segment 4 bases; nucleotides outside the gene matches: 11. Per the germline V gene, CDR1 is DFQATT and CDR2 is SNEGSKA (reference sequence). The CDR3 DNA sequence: TGCAGTGGCAAGGGCCCAAGCGGGGGGGCAGATACGCAGTATTTT. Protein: CSGKGPSGGADTQYF.

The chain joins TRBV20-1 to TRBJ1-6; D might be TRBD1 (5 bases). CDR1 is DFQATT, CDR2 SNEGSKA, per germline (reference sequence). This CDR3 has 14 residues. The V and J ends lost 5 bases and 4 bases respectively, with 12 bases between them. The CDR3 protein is CSAGRGEYNSPLHF. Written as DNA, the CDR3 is TGCAGTGCTGGAAGGGGCGAATATAATTCACCCCTCCACTTT.

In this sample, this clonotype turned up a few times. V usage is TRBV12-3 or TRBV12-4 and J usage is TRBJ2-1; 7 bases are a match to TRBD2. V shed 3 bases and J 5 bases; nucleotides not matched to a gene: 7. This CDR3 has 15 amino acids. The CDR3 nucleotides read TGTGCCAGCAGTTTGGCGCGGGAGTTTGACAATGAGCAGTTCTTC. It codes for CASSLAREFDNEQFF.

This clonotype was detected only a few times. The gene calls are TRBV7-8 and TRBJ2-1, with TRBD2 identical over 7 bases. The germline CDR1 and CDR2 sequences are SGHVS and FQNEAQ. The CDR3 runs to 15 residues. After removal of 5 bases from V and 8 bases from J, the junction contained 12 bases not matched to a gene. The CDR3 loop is CASSLGGAGVDEQFF. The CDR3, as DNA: TGTGCCAGCAGCCTGGGTGGGGCGGGGGTTGATGAGCAGTTCTTC.

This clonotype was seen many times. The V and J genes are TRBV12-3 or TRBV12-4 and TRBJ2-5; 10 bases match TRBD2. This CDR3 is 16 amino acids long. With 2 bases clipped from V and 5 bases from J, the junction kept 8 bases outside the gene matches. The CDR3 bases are TGTGCCAGCAGTTTAATAGCGGGGGGCCGGTGGGAGACCCAGTACTTC. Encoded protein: CASSLIAGGRWETQYF.

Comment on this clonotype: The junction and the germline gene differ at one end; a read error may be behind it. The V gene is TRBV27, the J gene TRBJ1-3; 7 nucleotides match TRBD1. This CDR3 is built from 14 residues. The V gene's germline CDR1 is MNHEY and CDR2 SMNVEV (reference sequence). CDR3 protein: CASSSGTAGNTICF. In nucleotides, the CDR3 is TGTGCCAGCAGTTCAGGGACAGCTGGAAACACCATATGTTTT.

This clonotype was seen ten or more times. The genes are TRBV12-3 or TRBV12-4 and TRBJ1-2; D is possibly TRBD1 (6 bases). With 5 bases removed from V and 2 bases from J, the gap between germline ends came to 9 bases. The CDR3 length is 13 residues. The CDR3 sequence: CASSNTGNYGYTF. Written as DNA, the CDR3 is TGTGCCAGCAGTAACACAGGGAACTATGGCTACACCTTC.

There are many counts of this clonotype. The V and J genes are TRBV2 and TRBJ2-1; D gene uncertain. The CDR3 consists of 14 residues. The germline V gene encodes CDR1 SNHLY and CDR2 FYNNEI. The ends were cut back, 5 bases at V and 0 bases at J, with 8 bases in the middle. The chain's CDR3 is CASSPSSSYNEQFF. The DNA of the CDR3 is TGTGCCAGCAGTCCTTCCAGCTCCTACAATGAGCAGTTCTTC.

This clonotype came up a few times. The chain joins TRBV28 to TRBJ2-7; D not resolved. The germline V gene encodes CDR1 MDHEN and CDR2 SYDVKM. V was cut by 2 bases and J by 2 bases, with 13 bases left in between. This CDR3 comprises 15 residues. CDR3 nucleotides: TGTGCCAGCAGTTTAGGGGTGACTCAACCCTACGAGCAGTACTTC. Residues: CASSLGVTQPYEQYF.

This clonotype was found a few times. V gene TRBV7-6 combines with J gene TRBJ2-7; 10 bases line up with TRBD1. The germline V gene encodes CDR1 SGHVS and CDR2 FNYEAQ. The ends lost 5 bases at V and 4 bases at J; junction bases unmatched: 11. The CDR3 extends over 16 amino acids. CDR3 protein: CASSQQTGGAWYEQYF. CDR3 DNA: TGTGCCAGCAGCCAGCAGACAGGGGGCGCTTGGTACGAGCAGTACTTC. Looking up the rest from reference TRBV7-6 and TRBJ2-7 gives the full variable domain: GAGVSQSPRYKVTKRGQDVALRCDPISGHVSLYWYRQALGQGPEFLTYFNYEAQQDKSGLPNDRFSAERPEGSISTLTIQRTEQRDSAMYRCASSQQTGGAWYEQYFGPGTRLTVT.

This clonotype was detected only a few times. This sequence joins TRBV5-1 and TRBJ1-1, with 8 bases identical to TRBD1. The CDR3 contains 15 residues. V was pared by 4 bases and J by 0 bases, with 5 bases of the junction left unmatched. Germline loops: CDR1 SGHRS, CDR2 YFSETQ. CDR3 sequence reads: CASSPSTGVNTEAFF. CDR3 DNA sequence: TGCGCCAGCAGCCCGTCGACAGGGGTGAACACTGAAGCTTTCTTT.

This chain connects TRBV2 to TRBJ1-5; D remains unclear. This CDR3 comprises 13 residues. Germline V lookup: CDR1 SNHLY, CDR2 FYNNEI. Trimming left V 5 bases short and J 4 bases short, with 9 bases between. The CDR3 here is CASSPANNQPQHF. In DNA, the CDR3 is TGTGCCAGCAGTCCCGCCAATAATCAGCCCCAGCATTTT.

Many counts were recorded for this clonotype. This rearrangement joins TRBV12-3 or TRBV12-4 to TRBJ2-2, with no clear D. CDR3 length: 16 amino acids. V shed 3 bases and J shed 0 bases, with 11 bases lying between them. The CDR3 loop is CASSFSVGSNTGELFF. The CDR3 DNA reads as TGTGCCAGCAGTTTTTCGGTCGGTTCGAACACCGGGGAGCTGTTTTTT.

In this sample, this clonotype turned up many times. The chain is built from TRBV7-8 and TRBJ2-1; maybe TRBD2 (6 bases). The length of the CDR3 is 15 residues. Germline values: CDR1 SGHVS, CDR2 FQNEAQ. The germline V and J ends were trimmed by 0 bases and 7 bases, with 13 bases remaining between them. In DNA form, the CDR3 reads TGTGCCAGCAGCTTAGCGCCCGGGAGCTGGAATGAGCAGTTCTTC. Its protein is CASSLAPGSWNEQFF.

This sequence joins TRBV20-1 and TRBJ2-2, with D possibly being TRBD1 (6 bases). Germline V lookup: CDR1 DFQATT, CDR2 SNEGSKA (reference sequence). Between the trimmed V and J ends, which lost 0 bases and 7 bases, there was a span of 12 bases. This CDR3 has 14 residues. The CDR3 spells CSARDPRGHGELFF. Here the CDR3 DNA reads TGCAGTGCTAGAGATCCCAGGGGTCACGGGGAGCTGTTTTTT.

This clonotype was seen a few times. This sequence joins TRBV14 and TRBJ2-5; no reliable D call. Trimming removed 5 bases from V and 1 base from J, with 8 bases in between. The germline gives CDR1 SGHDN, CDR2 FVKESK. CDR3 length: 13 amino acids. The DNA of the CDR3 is TGTGCCAGCAGCTACAACCCCCAAGAGACCCAGTACTTC. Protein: CASSYNPQETQYF.

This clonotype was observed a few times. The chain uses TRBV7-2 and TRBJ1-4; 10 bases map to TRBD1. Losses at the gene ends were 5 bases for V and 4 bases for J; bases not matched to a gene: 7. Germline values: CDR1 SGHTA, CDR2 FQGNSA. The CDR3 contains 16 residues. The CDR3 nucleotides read TGTGCCAGCAGCGTTACCGGGACAGGGGTTAATGAAAAACTGTTTTTT. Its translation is CASSVTGTGVNEKLFF.

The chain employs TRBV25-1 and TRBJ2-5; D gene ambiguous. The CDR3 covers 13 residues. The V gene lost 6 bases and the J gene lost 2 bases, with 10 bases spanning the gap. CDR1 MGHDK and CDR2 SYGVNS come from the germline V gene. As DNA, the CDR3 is TGTGCCAGCAGGGGTACTCCTCAAGAGACCCAGTACTTC. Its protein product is CASRGTPQETQYF.

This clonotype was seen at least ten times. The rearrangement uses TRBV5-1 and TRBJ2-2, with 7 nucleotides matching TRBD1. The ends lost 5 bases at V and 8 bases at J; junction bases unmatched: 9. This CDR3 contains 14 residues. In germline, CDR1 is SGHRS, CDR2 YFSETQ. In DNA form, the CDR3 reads TGCGCCAGCAGACTCGACAGGGTCGTAGGGGAGCTGTTTTTT. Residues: CASRLDRVVGELFF. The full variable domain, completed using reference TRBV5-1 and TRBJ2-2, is KAGVTQTPRYLIKTRGQQVTLSCSPISGHRSVSWYQQTPGQGLQFLFEYFSETQRNKGNFPGRFSGRQFSNSRSEMNVSTLELGDSALYLCASRLDRVVGELFFGEGSRLTVL.